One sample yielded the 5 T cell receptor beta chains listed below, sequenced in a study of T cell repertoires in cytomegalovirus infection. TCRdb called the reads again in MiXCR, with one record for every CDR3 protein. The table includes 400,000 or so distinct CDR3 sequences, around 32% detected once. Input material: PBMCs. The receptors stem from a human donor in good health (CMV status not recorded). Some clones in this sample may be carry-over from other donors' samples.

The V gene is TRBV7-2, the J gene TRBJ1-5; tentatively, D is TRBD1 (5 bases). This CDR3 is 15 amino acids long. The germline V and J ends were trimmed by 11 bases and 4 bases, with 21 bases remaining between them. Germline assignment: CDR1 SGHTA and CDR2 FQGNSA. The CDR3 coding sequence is TGTGCCTGGTGCTTTTCGGGGGGTAGGAATCAGCCCCAGCATTTT. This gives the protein CAWCFSGGRNQPQHF.

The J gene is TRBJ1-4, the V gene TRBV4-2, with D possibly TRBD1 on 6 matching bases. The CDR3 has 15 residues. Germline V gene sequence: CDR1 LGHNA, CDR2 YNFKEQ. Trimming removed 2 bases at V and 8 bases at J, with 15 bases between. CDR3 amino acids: CASSQTTGVGEKLFF. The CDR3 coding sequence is TGTGCCAGCAGCCAAACGACAGGTGTCGGCGAAAAACTGTTTTTT.

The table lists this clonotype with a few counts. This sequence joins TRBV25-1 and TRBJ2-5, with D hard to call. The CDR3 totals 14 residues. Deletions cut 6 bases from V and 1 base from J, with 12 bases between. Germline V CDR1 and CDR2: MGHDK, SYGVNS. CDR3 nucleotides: TGTGCCAGCAGCGTGCAGGATGGCCAAGAGACCCAGTACTTC. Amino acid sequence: CASSVQDGQETQYF.

In DNA form, the CDR3 reads TGCGCCAGCAACCGGGACAGCGCCGGGGATACGCAGTATTTT. It yields the protein CASNRDSAGDTQYF. V is TRBV5-1 and J is TRBJ2-3; 7 positions match TRBD1. V trimming: 6 bases; J trimming: 6 bases; junction bases outside the gene matches: 10. The CDR3 consists of 14 residues. Germline loops: CDR1 SGHRS, CDR2 YFSETQ.

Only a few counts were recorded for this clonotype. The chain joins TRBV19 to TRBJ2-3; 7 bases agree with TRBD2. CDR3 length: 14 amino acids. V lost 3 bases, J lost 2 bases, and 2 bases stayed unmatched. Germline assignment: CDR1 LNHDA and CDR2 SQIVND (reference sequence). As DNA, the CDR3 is TGTGCCAGTAGTATGGGGGGGACCACAGATACGCAGTATTTT. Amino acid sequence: CASSMGGTTDTQYF.